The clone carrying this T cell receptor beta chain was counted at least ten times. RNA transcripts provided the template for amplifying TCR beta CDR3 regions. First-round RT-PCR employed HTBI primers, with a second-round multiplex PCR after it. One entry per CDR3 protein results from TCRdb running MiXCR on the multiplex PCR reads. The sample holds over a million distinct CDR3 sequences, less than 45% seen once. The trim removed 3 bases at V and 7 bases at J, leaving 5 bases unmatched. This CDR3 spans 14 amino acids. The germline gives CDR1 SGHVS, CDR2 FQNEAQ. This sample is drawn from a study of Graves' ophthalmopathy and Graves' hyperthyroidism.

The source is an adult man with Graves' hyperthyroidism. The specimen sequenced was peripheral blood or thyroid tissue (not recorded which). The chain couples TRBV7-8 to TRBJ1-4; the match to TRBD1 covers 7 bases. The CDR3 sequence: CASSFDRVGEKLFF. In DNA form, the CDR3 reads TGTGCCAGCAGCTTTGACAGGGTTGGTGAAAAACTGTTTTTT.